The entry below gives a single T cell receptor (beta chain) sequence along with its context. The sample holds a few counts of this clonotype. The clone's antigen remains unknown. Per-nucleotide qualities are absent, and no much larger clonotype sits a single base away. This entry comes from a study of spatial heterogeneity in lung cancer (dated 2019 in TCRdb). With respect to the entire study: Beta-chain transcripts were consistently detected in greater numbers than alpha-chain transcripts, which likely reflects a higher abundance of beta-chain transcripts. In non-small cell lung cancer, the study made a quantitative comparison of TCR alpha and beta repertoires among multiple tumor regions, matched nontumor lung and blood. TCR repertoire features were related to nonsynonymous mutation counts determined by whole-exome sequencing of tumor tissue. In the raw uncorrected reads, each unique combination of TCR and UMI appeared on average more than ten times. Both alpha and beta chains were TCR-sequenced in roughly 200 tumor regions, approximately 64 matched nontumor lung samples and around 54 PBMC samples obtained at surgery. Overall study outcomes, separate from this receptor: Confirming at a functional level the hypothesis that regional TCRs recognize regional mutations was considered to require additional single-cell paired TCR alpha and beta sequencing. Ubiquitous expanded tumor TCRs were detected in blood more often at tumor resection than at routine follow-up.

Library construction relied on 5' RACE. TCRdb shows the sequencer as NextSeq 500. To allow correction of PCR and sequencing errors, the TCR library protocol tagged every TCR cDNA molecule with a unique molecular identifier. Per the original workflow: TCR identification, UMI-based error correction and CDR3 extraction were all carried out with Decombinator tools. TCRs above a frequency of 2 per 1,000, corresponding to the top 1% of the tumor frequency distribution, were defined as expanded. Renyi diversity was calculated using the R vegan package after each repertoire was subsampled 100 times to 5,000 TCRs. CDR3 similarity networks were built from amino acid triplet string-kernel similarity, with CDR3s being connected when pairwise similarity was above 0.82. TCRdb passed the public sequencing reads through fastp at Q25 and MiXCR, retaining productive beta sequences. Every distinct CDR3 protein forms one entry, paired with its most common genes and DNA. TCRdb assigned the V and J calls; the authors' analysis was not used. In all, the sample holds 55,000 to 70,000 distinct CDR3 sequences, and 6.3% of those were seen once. The ten largest clones take up roughly 14% of the sample.

The time point label, as the study defines it: sample taken at primary tumor resection. Donors were approximately 72 patients with early-stage, untreated non-small cell lung cancer from the lung TRACERx cohort. For TCR sequencing, whole RNA was extracted from tumor and nontumor lung tissue, or from cryopreserved PBMC samples, and no cell sorting was done. Only patients with enough RNA available from two or more tumor regions were chosen for TCR sequencing. Reading the germline V gene gives CDR1 SGHTA and CDR2 FQGNSA. Compared with germline, V lacks 4 bases and J lacks 0 bases; bases without a gene match: 5. The CDR3 runs 16 amino acids, cysteine and phenylalanine included. Just the 48-base CDR3 DNA is kept, in frame starting at base 1.

The V gene is TRBV7-2 and the J gene is TRBJ1-1, with TRBD1 identical over 10 junction bases. The receptor's source is a female donor with early-stage non-small cell lung cancer. This sample comprised PBMCs, obtained at surgery. The CDR3 is CASSWDRGGVNTEAFF. The nucleotide sequence reads as follows: TGTGCCAGCAGCTGGGACAGGGGCGGCGTGAACACTGAAGCTTTCTTT.